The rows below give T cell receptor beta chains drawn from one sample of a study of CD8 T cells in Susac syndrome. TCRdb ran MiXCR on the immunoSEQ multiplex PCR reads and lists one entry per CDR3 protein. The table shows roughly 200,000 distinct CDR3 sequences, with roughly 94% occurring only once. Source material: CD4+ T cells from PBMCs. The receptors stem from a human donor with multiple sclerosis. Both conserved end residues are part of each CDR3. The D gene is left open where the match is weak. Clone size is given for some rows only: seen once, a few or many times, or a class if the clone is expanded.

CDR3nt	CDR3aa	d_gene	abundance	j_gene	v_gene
TGTGCCAGCAGCGCGAGGGGGGGACGATACAATGAGCAGTTCTTC	CASSARGGRYNEQFF	-	-	TRBJ2-1	TRBV5-4
TGCAGCGCGTTGACTAGCGGGGGTAATGAGCAGTTCTTC	CSALTSGGNEQFF	TRBD2	-	TRBJ2-1	TRBV29-1
TGTGCCAGCAGTTTCCGTTTTTGGGACAAAGAATACAATGAGCAGTTCTTC	CASSFRFWDKEYNEQFF	-	-	TRBJ2-1	TRBV27
TGTGCCAGCAGCTGGACTTACTACGAGCAGTACTTC	CASSWTYYEQYF	-	-	TRBJ2-7	TRBV2
TGCAGCGCCGATGGGGGCCGTGGGACCCAGTACTTC	CSADGGRGTQYF	-	-	TRBJ2-5	TRBV29-1
TGTGCCAGCAGCTTAGAGGGGCAGGACACTGAAGCTTTCTTT	CASSLEGQDTEAFF	-	once	TRBJ1-1	TRBV7-2
TGTGCCAGTAGTTCCCTGGGTGGCTCCACAGATACGCAGTATTTT	CASSSLGGSTDTQYF	-	-	TRBJ2-3	TRBV19
TGTGCCAGCAGTTTTGAGTCAGGGGGCCCAGATACGCAGTATTTT	CASSFESGGPDTQYF	TRBD1	-	TRBJ2-3	TRBV12-3/TRBV12-4
TGCAGCGCCTCGGAACAGGGTTATGAAAAACTGTTTTTT	CSASEQGYEKLFF	-	-	TRBJ1-4	TRBV29-1
TGTGCCAGCGGGATCAGGGGGACTCGGAGCACTGAAGCTTTCTTT	CASGIRGTRSTEAFF	TRBD1	-	TRBJ1-1	TRBV7-9
TGTGCCACCAGACCGCGGGAGGGACCCTACGAGCAGTACTTC	CATRPREGPYEQYF	TRBD2	-	TRBJ2-7	TRBV15
TGTGCCAGCAGCCCGGGACAGGGGTTCCAAGGGCTGTTTTTT	CASSPGQGFQGLFF	TRBD1	-	TRBJ2-2	TRBV3-1
TGCAGTGCTAGAGGGTGGGATTCGCCCGAAAAACTGTTTTTT	CSARGWDSPEKLFF	-	-	TRBJ1-4	TRBV20-1
TGTGCCAGCAGCCGGGGGACAGGGAGCTCCTACAATGAGCAGTTCTTC	CASSRGTGSSYNEQFF	TRBD1	-	TRBJ2-1	TRBV4-2
TGTGCCACCAGTGACCGGACAGGAAACTATGGCTACACCTTC	CATSDRTGNYGYTF	TRBD1	-	TRBJ1-2	TRBV24-1
TGTGCCAGTAGTATAGAGATCTACGAGCAGTACTTC	CASSIEIYEQYF	-	-	TRBJ2-7	TRBV19
TGCAGCGTACGGGACCGAGAATTCTATGGCTACACCTTC	CSVRDREFYGYTF	-	-	TRBJ1-2	TRBV29-1
TGTGCCAGCAGCATGACAGGGGGAGTCGATCAGCCCCAGCATTTT	CASSMTGGVDQPQHF	TRBD1	-	TRBJ1-5	TRBV5-8
TGCAGTGCTAGAGTTCCAGGGGCCTACGAGCAGTACTTC	CSARVPGAYEQYF	-	-	TRBJ2-7	TRBV20-1
TGTGCCTGGAGTCTCCCCCAGACAGGGACTACGGGCTACACCTTC	CAWSLPQTGTTGYTF	TRBD1	once	TRBJ1-2	TRBV30